Below, 5 T cell receptor beta chains from the same sample are listed, as sequenced in a study of cytomegalovirus exposure and HLA in healthy donors. The PCR ran on 60 Vbeta and 13 Jbeta primers. Clones were read by immunoSEQ multiplex PCR, and TCRdb kept only the in-frame ones, dropping some. The top ten clones hold 5.5% to 7% of a sample with 100,000 to 150,000 clones, roughly four fifths of them seen once. Specimen: PBMCs. The receptors shown here come from a woman aged 40 to 50 in good health and CMV-seropositive.

This clone has more than one count but fewer than ten. The genes are TRBV5-1 and TRBJ2-7; 10 nucleotides align to TRBD1. Germline-derived CDR1 and CDR2 are SGHRS and YFSETQ. The J segment lost 3 bases and the V segment lost 4 bases, leaving 7 bases of the junction unmatched. This CDR3 has 15 residues. In nucleotides, the CDR3 is TGCGCCAGCAGCCGCGGACAGGGGGTTCTCTACGAGCAGTACTTC. Translating gives CASSRGQGVLYEQYF.

The J gene is TRBJ1-2, the V gene TRBV6-5; weak D call: TRBD1 (6 bases). Trimming removed 7 bases at V and 8 bases at J, with 14 bases between. The CDR3 sequence is 12 residues long. Germline V gene sequence: CDR1 MNHEY, CDR2 SVGAGI. CDR3 sequence (DNA): TGTGCCAGCAAAGTTGGGGGCGGCGGCTACACCTTC. Translation gives CASKVGGGGYTF.

The chain recombines TRBV19 with TRBJ1-2; D call uncertain. The CDR3 is made up of 14 amino acids. Trimming cost V 5 bases and J 4 bases, with 14 bases left between them. CDR1 and CDR2 (germline): LNHDA, SQIVND (reference sequence). The CDR3 DNA reads as TGTGCCAGTAGTCCGACGACTATGGGCTATGGCTACACCTTC. Translating gives CASSPTTMGYGYTF.

The rearrangement uses TRBV5-1 and TRBJ2-7; tentatively, D is TRBD1 (5 bases). CDR1 SGHRS and CDR2 YFSETQ come from the germline V gene. Trimming shortened V by 0 bases and J by 6 bases, and 16 bases separated the two germline ends. The CDR3 contains 15 residues. Here the CDR3 DNA reads TGCGCCAGCAGCTTGGCTCCAGGGCCTCCTTCCGAGCAGTACTTC. This gives the protein CASSLAPGPPSEQYF.

This rearrangement joins TRBV2 to TRBJ1-2; 10 positions agree with TRBD1. V shed 7 bases, J shed 4 bases, and the junction held 6 bases outside the gene matches. The germline gives CDR1 SNHLY, CDR2 FYNNEI. There are 14 residues in the CDR3. CDR3 sequence: CASTGTGVGYGYTF. Written as DNA, the CDR3 is TGTGCCAGCACTGGGACAGGGGTTGGCTATGGCTACACCTTC.